The clone carrying this T cell receptor beta chain has just one count. The data derive from a study of blood T cell repertoires in COVID-19. Study details: Sources were T cells, B-cell-depleted T cells, or PBMCs; the material itself was cDNA or gDNA.

The length of the CDR3 is 15 residues. The V gene's germline CDR1 is SGHTA and CDR2 FQGNSA. V trimming: 0 bases; J trimming: 7 bases; junction bases outside the gene matches: 2. Original handling: Amplification with reference gene primers provided the estimates of nucleated cell counts. Produced via immunoSEQ multiplex PCR; TCRdb's table is partial and in-frame only. The V and J calls and clone size were taken over from that table, and D and trimming were inferred from the DNA. The data contain some 200,000 clones, approximately 85% of them singletons. The specimen was peripheral blood. The clonotype comes from a man between 45 and 60 years old who had recovered from COVID-19. This rearrangement joins TRBV7-2 to TRBJ2-3; 12 bases line up with TRBD2. The CDR3 DNA sequence: TGTGCCAGCAGCTTAGCACTAGCGGGAGGCAATACGCAGTATTTT. Translating it yields CASSLALAGGNTQYF.